This TCR beta chain was documented in a study of blood T cell repertoires in COVID-19. Looking at the study overall: The study drew acute and convalescent COVID-19 samples from the United States, Italy and Spain.

CDR1 and CDR2 (germline): SGHNT, YENEEA. This CDR3 comprises 15 residues. Trimming cost V 1 base and J 2 bases, with 6 bases left between them. Clones were read by immunoSEQ multiplex PCR, and TCRdb kept only the in-frame ones, dropping some. The data hold around 250,000 clones, with over 70% observed a single time. The rearrangement uses TRBV11-3 and TRBJ2-6, with a tentative D call TRBD1 (5 bases). The source is a woman in her 70s with COVID-19, enrolled during active disease. The specimen sequenced was peripheral blood. CDR3 nucleotides: TGTGCCAGCAGCTTAGCAGGGACTGGGGCCAACGTCCTGACTTTC. Protein product: CASSLAGTGANVLTF. The entire variable domain, with the rest obtained from reference TRBV11-3 and TRBJ2-6, is as follows: EAGVVQSPRYKIIEKKQPVAFWCNPISGHNTLYWYLQNLGQGPELLIRYENEEAVDDSQLPKDRFSAERLKGVDSTLKIQPAELGDSAVYLCASSLAGTGANVLTFGAGSRLTVL.